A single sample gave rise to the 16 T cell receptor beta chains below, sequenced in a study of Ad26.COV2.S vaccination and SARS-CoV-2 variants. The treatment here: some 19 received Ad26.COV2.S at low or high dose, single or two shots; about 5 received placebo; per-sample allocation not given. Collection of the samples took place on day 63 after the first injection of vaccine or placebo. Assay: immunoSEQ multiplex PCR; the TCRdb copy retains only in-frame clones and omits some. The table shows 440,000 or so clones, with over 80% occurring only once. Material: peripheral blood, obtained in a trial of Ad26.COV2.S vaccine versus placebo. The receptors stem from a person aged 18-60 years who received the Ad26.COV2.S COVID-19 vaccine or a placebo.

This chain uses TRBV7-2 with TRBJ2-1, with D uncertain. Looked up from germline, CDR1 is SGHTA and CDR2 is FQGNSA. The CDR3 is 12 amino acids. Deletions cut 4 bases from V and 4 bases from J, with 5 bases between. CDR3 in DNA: TGTGCCAGCAGCTACCCATACAATGAGCAGTTCTTC. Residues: CASSYPYNEQFF.

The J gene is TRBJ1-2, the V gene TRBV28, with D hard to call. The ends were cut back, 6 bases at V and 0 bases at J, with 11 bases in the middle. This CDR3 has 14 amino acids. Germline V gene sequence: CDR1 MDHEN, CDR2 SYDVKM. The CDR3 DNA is TGTGCCAGCAGCTACCTCGGAGCTAACTATGGCTACACCTTC. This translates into CASSYLGANYGYTF.

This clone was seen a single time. The DNA for the CDR3 is TGTGCCAGCAGCCTGGCGGGGGTGGAGCTGTTTTTT. Encoded protein: CASSLAGVELFF. The chain couples TRBV7-9 to TRBJ2-2, with 7 nucleotides matching TRBD2. CDR3 length: 12 amino acids. V was pared by 5 bases and J by 10 bases, with 4 bases of the junction left unmatched. Germline V lookup: CDR1 SEHNR, CDR2 FQNEAQ (reference sequence).

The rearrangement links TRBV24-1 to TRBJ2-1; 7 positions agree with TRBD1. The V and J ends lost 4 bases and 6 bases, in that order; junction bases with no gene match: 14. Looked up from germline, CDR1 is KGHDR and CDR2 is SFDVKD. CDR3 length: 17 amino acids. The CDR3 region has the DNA TGTGCCACCAGTGACCGGGACAGTCCCCGCAGACGCAATGAGCAGTTCTTC. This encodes CATSDRDSPRRRNEQFF.

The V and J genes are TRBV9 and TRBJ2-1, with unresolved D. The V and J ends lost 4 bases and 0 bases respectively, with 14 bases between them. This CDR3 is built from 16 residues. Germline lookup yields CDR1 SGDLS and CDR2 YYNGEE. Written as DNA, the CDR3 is TGTGCCAGCAGCCCGGTCGAGACGAGCTCCTACAATGAGCAGTTCTTC. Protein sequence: CASSPVETSSYNEQFF.

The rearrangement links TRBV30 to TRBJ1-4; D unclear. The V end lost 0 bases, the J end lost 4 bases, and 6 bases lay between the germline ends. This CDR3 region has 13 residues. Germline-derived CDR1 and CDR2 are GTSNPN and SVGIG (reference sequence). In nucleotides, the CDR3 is TGTGCCTGGAGTGTTCGGGGTAATGAAAAACTGTTTTTT. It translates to CAWSVRGNEKLFF.

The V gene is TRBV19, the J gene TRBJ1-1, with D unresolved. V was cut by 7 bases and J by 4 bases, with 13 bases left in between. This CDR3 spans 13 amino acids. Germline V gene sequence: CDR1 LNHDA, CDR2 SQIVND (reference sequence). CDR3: CASIPFVSTEAFF. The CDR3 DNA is TGTGCCAGTATCCCCTTTGTCAGCACTGAAGCTTTCTTT.

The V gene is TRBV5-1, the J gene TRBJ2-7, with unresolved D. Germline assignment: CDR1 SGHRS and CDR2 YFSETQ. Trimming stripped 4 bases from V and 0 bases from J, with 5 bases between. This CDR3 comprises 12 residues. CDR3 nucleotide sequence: TGCGCCAGCAGCGTTAGCTCCTACGAGCAGTACTTC. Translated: CASSVSSYEQYF.

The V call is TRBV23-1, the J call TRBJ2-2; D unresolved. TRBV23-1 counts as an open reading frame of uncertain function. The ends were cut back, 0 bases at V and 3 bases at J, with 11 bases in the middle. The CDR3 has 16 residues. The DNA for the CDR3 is TGCGCCAGCAGTCAATCGAACTCCCAGGACACCGGGGAGCTGTTTTTT. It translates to CASSQSNSQDTGELFF.

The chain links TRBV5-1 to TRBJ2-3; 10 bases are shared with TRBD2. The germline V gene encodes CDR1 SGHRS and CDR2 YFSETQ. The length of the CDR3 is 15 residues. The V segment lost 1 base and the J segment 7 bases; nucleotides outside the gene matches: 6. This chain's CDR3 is CASSLSTSGVYTQYF. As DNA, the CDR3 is TGCGCCAGCAGCTTGAGTACTAGCGGGGTATATACGCAGTATTTT.

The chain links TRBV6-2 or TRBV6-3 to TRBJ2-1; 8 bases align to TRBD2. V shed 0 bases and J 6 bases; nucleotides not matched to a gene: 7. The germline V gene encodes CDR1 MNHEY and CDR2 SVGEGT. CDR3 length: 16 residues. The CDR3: CASSYSTGGGSNEQFF. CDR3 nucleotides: TGTGCCAGCAGTTACTCGACGGGCGGGGGGAGCAATGAGCAGTTCTTC.

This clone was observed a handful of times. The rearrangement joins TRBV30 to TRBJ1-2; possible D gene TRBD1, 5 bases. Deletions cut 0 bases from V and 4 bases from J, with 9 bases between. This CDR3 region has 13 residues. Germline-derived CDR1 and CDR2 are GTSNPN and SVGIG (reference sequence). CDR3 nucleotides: TGTGCCTGGAGTGTGCAGGGCCCCTATGGCTACACCTTC. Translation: CAWSVQGPYGYTF.

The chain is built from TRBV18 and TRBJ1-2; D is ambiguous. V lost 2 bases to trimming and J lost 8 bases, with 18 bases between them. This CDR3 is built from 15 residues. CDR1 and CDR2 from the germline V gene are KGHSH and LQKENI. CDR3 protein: CASSPSTLASSGYTF. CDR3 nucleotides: TGTGCCAGCTCACCATCGACGCTCGCTTCATCGGGCTACACCTTC.

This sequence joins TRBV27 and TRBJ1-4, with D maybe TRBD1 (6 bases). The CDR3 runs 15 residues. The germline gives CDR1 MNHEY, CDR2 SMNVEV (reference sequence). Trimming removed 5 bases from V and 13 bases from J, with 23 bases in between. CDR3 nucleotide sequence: TGTGCCAGCAGTCCCCTGGGGGGGCGTATAATCAGACTGTTTTTT. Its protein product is CASSPLGGRIIRLFF.

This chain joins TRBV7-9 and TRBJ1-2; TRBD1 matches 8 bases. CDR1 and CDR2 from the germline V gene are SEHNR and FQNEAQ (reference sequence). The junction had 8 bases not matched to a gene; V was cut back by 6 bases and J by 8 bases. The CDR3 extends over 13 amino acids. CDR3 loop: CASRATTGVGYTF. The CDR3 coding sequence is TGTGCCAGCAGAGCGACGACAGGGGTCGGCTACACCTTC.

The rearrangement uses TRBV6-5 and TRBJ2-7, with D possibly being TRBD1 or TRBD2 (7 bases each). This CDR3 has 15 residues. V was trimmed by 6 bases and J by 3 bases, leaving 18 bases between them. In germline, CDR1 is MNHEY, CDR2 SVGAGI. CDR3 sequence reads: CASSLQGGAFYEQYF. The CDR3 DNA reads TGTGCCAGCAGCCTCCAGGGGGGGGCCTTCTACGAGCAGTACTTC.